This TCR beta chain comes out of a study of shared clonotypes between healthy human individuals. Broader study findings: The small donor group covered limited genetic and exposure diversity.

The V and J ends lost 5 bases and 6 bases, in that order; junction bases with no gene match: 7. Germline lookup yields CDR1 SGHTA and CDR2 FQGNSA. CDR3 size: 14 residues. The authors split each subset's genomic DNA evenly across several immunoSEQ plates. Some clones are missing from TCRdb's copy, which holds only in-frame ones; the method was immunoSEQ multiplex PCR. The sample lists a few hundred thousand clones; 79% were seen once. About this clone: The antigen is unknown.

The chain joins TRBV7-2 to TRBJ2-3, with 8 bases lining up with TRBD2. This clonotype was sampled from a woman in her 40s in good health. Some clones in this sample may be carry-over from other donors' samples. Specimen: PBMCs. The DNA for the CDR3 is TGTGCCAGCAGCATAAGCGGGAGTCTCGATACGCAGTATTTT. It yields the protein CASSISGSLDTQYF.